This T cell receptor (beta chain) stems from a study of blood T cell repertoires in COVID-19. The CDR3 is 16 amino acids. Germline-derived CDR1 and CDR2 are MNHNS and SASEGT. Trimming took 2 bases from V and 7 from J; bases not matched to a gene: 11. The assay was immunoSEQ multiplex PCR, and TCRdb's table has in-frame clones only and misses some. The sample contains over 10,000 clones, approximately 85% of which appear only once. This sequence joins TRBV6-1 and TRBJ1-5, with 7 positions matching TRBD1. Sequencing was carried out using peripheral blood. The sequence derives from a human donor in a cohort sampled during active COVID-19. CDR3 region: CASSEIYRGSGQPQHF. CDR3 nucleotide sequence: TGTGCCAGCAGTGAAATATACAGGGGTAGTGGGCAGCCCCAGCATTTT.